A single sample is the source of the 21 T cell receptor beta chains below, sequenced in a study of Graves' ophthalmopathy and Graves' hyperthyroidism. As the template, RNA transcripts were used to amplify TCR beta CDR3 regions. First-round RT-PCR relied on HTBI primers, and a second-round multiplex PCR came next. MiXCR was run by TCRdb on the multiplex PCR reads, yielding one entry per CDR3 protein. The data show about 390,000 distinct CDR3 sequences, about a sixth seen once. The material sequenced was peripheral blood. Receptors originate from an adult woman with stable Graves' hyperthyroidism.

This clonotype has a count of ten or more. The rearrangement links TRBV15 to TRBJ2-7; 7 nucleotides line up with TRBD1. V shed 3 bases and J 2 bases; nucleotides not matched to a gene: 1. CDR3 length: 13 residues. Looked up from germline, CDR1 is LNHNV and CDR2 is YYDKDF (reference sequence). The CDR3 protein is CATSSGQAYEQYF. The CDR3 nucleotides are TGTGCCACCAGCAGCGGACAGGCCTACGAGCAGTACTTC.

This clonotype was counted ten times or more. This chain joins TRBV6-5 and TRBJ2-7; 7 positions match TRBD1. Germline CDR1 is MNHEY and CDR2 is SVGAGI. This CDR3 is 13 amino acids long. The V gene end was trimmed by 9 bases and the J gene end by 1 base; junction bases not matched to a gene: 6. The CDR3 nucleotides read TGTGCCAGTTTCTCGACAGGGTCCTACGAGCAGTACTTC. Translated, it gives CASFSTGSYEQYF.

This clonotype was seen many times. V and J are TRBV28 and TRBJ2-7; D remains ambiguous. Between the trimmed V and J ends, which lost 5 bases and 4 bases, there was a span of 6 bases. Germline V gene sequence: CDR1 MDHEN, CDR2 SYDVKM. There are 11 residues in the CDR3. CDR3 amino acids: CASSRSYEQYF. The CDR3 DNA is TGTGCCAGCAGTCGAAGTTACGAGCAGTACTTC.

This clonotype was counted many times. The chain carries TRBV20-1 and TRBJ2-7; maybe TRBD1 (8 bases). In germline, CDR1 is DFQATT, CDR2 SNEGSKA (reference sequence). The CDR3 has 16 amino acids. V was trimmed by 3 bases and J by 2 bases, leaving 20 bases between them. Here the CDR3 reads CSARAGQGGRAYEQYF. The CDR3 DNA sequence: TGCAGTGCTAGGGCTGGACAGGGCGGGAGAGCCTACGAGCAGTACTTC.

The sample holds many counts of this clonotype. The rearrangement links TRBV2 to TRBJ2-4; weak D call: TRBD2 (5 bases). Germline CDR1 reads SNHLY; CDR2 reads FYNNEI. This CDR3 region has 16 residues. Trimming took off 4 bases at V and 0 bases at J, with 13 bases between the two ends. Here the CDR3 DNA reads TGTGCCAGCAGTGCGGAGGTCCGGGGAGCCAAAAACATTCAGTACTTC. It encodes CASSAEVRGAKNIQYF.

This clonotype was detected many times. The V and J genes are TRBV20-1 and TRBJ2-5; D remains ambiguous. Germline CDR1 DFQATT, CDR2 SNEGSKA (reference sequence). V was cut by 0 bases and J by 5 bases, with 1 base left in between. This CDR3 has 10 residues. The DNA of the CDR3 is TGCAGTGCTAGAGAGGAGACCCAGTACTTC. The encoded protein is CSAREETQYF.

This rearrangement joins TRBV5-1 to TRBJ1-2; D may be TRBD1 (5 bases). The CDR3 runs 15 residues. V was clipped by 0 bases and J by 4 bases, with 13 bases between them. Germline loops: CDR1 SGHRS, CDR2 YFSETQ. The DNA of the CDR3 is TGCGCCAGCAGCTTGGAGTTCGCGGGACCCTATGGCTACACCTTC. Protein: CASSLEFAGPYGYTF. Full variable domain (rest looked up from reference TRBV5-1 and TRBJ1-2): KAGVTQTPRYLIKTRGQQVTLSCSPISGHRSVSWYQQTPGQGLQFLFEYFSETQRNKGNFPGRFSGRQFSNSRSEMNVSTLELGDSALYLCASSLEFAGPYGYTFGSGTRLTVV.

This chain uses TRBV6-5 with TRBJ2-7; maybe TRBD2 (6 bases). The J call is in doubt because the DNA end fits TRBJ2-1 better. Germline V lookup: CDR1 MNHEY, CDR2 SVGAGI. The CDR3 loop spans 14 amino acids. The CDR3 region is CASSYVGRPDEQFF. As DNA, the CDR3 is TGTGCCAGCAGTTACGTGGGGAGGCCGGATGAGCAGTTCTTC.

This clonotype has at least ten counts. This chain uses TRBV29-1 with TRBJ1-1, with D unclear. V lost 7 bases to trimming and J lost 7 bases, with 16 bases between them. The germline V gene has CDR1 SQVTM and CDR2 ANQGSEA. The CDR3 is 12 amino acids. The CDR3 here is CSAAGMLGEAFF. CDR3 bases: TGCAGCGCCGCGGGGATGCTTGGTGAAGCTTTCTTT.

This clonotype was counted a few times. The chain joins TRBV3-1 to TRBJ2-7; weak D call: TRBD2 (6 bases). This CDR3 has 16 residues. V lost 4 bases and J lost 7, with 23 bases in between. Germline CDR1 reads LGHDT; CDR2 reads YNNKEL (reference sequence). In DNA, the CDR3 is TGTGCCAGCAGCCCCGGAGGGGAGCAGGGCCTCTGGGAGCAGTACTTC. Translated, it gives CASSPGGEQGLWEQYF.

This clonotype has only a few counts. The chain links TRBV6-1 to TRBJ2-7; 9 nucleotides agree with TRBD2. Looked up from germline, CDR1 is MNHNS and CDR2 is SASEGT. Trimming at V came to 9 bases and at J to 6 bases, leaving 9 bases not matched to a gene. This CDR3 spans 13 amino acids. This CDR3 reads CASAPGLAAEQYF. CDR3 in DNA: TGTGCCAGTGCTCCGGGACTAGCAGCCGAGCAGTACTTC.

This clonotype was picked up many times. The genes are TRBV6-5 and TRBJ2-5; D is possibly TRBD1 (6 bases). Germline loops: CDR1 MNHEY, CDR2 SVGAGI. CDR3 length equals 15 residues. Trimming took 2 bases from V and 1 from J, leaving 11 bases between them. This CDR3 is CASSYPTGTQETQYF. CDR3 bases: TGTGCCAGCAGTTACCCTACAGGGACCCAAGAGACCCAGTACTTC.

This chain connects TRBV7-8 to TRBJ1-5; no reliable D call. CDR3 length: 17 amino acids. V lost 5 bases, J lost 2 bases, and 19 bases lay in between. CDR1 is SGHVS, CDR2 FQNEAQ, per germline. The chain's CDR3 is CASSGTPLPMGNQPQHF. CDR3 DNA: TGTGCCAGCAGCGGAACCCCGCTCCCGATGGGCAATCAGCCCCAGCATTTT.

This clonotype was recorded at least ten times. The rearrangement links TRBV28 to TRBJ2-5; a weak D match, TRBD2 (5 bases). V lost 2 bases and J 2 bases, leaving 9 bases between the germline ends. The CDR3 is 14 amino acids. Germline assignment: CDR1 MDHEN and CDR2 SYDVKM. The CDR3 is CASSLTRIQETQYF. CDR3 sequence (DNA): TGTGCCAGCAGTTTAACTAGGATACAAGAGACCCAGTACTTC.

This clonotype has a count of ten or more. The chain is built from TRBV20-1 and TRBJ1-5, with D hard to call. Trimming left V 0 bases short and J 7 bases short, with 13 bases between. There are 14 residues in the CDR3. Germline CDR1 reads DFQATT; CDR2 reads SNEGSKA (reference sequence). The CDR3 nucleotides are TGCAGTGCTAGAGATAAAGTGATAGGACAGCCCCAGCATTTT. Its translation is CSARDKVIGQPQHF.

The sample holds many counts of this clonotype. V usage is TRBV20-1 and J usage is TRBJ2-7; no firm D call. The CDR3 consists of 15 residues. V lost 3 bases and J lost 2, with 17 bases in between. From germline, CDR1 is DFQATT and CDR2 SNEGSKA (reference sequence). CDR3 residues: CSARGGLGWPYEQYF. The CDR3 DNA sequence: TGCAGTGCTAGGGGTGGTCTGGGCTGGCCCTACGAGCAGTACTTC.

The chain's CDR3 is CASSYTGSYEETQYF. CDR3 sequence (DNA): TGTGCCAGCAGTTACACCGGGTCTTATGAAGAGACCCAGTACTTC. The chain combines TRBV11-1 with TRBJ2-5; D gene ambiguous. Per the germline V gene, CDR1 is SGHAT and CDR2 is FQDESV (reference sequence). There are 15 residues in the CDR3. Trimming cost V 6 bases and J 3 bases, with 17 bases left between them.

V and J are TRBV6-2 or TRBV6-3 and TRBJ2-2; D is unclear. CDR3 length equals 13 residues. V lost 2 bases, J lost 7 bases, and 8 bases lay in between. Germline CDR1 MNHEY, CDR2 SVGEGT. The CDR3 loop is CASSYRRGGELFF. DNA of the CDR3: TGTGCCAGCAGTTACCGCCGTGGCGGGGAGCTGTTTTTT.

This clonotype appeared a few times. The rearrangement links TRBV30 to TRBJ2-7, with a tentative D call TRBD1 (7 bases). V was cut by 4 bases and J by 5 bases, with 27 bases left in between. The CDR3 totals 17 residues. Germline CDR1 and CDR2: GTSNPN and SVGIG (reference sequence). CDR3 coding DNA: TGTGCCTGGAACCGTCCCTCCGGAGGGGGCTATTCCCACGAGCAGTACTTC. Translated: CAWNRPSGGGYSHEQYF.

In this sample, this clonotype turned up many times. The chain joins TRBV6-2 or TRBV6-3 to TRBJ2-7; 10 bases fit TRBD2. The V segment lost 4 bases and the J segment 7 bases; nucleotides outside the gene matches: 13. The CDR3 contains 16 residues. Germline CDR1 reads MNHEY; CDR2 reads SVGEGT. CDR3 DNA sequence: TGTGCCAGCAGTTCTAGCGGGAGACGTCATCCTAGTGAGCAGTACTTC. Translation gives CASSSSGRRHPSEQYF.

V usage is TRBV7-9 and J usage is TRBJ2-2, with no clear D. The germline gives CDR1 SEHNR, CDR2 FQNEAQ (reference sequence). V lost 3 bases and J lost 4, with 9 bases in between. The CDR3 contains 14 residues. CDR3 residues: CASSFLQRTGELFF. CDR3 sequence (DNA): TGTGCCAGCAGCTTCTTACAGCGCACCGGGGAGCTGTTTTTT.